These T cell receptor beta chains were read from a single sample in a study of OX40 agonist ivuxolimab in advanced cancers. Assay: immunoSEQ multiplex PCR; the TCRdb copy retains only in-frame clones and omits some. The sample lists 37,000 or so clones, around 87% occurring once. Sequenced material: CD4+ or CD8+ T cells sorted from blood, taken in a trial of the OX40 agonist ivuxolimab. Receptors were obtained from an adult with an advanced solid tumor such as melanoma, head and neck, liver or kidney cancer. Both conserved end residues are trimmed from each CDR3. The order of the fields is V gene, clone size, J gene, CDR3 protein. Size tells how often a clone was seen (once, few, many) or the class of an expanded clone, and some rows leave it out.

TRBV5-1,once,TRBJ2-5,ASSSGLAGGQETQY
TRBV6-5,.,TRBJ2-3,ASSYSSSTDTQY
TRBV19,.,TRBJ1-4,ASSRAATNEKLF
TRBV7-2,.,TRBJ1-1,ASSLDRGGPEAF
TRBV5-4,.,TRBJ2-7,ASSASGRGEQY
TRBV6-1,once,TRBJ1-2,ASSEGAGSGYT
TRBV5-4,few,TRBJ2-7,ASSKDSGGALEQY
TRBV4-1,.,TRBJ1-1,ASSQDRGQGAAGRDTEAF
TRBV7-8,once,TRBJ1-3,ASSFTTVGNTIY
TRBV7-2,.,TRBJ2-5,ASRKTGSGETQY
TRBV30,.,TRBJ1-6,AYHLGILRGNSPLH
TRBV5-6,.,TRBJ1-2,ASSPNPGAGNYGYT
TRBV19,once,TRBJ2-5,ASSIGAGRAETQY
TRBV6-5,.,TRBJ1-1,ASSSRFQGGTEAF
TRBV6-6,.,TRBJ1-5,ASRGQGSNQPQH
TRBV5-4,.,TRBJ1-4,ASSPDAATNEKLF
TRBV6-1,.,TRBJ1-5,ASIVGRGQPQH
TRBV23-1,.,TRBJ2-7,ASSHPDRAREQY
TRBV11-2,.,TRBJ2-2,ASSLQAGAGELF
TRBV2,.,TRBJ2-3,TSSRAGAGDTQY
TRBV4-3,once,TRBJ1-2,ASSLTGEANYGYT
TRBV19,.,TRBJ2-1,ASDSGGTGRNEQF
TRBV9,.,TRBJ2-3,ASSEHASGGPDGADTQY
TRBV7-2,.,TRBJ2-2,ASSLGNAGELF
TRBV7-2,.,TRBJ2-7,ASSLAIGQGASYEQY
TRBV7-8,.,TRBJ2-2,ASSLAEQSTGELF
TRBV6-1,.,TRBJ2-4,ASSEDRENIQY